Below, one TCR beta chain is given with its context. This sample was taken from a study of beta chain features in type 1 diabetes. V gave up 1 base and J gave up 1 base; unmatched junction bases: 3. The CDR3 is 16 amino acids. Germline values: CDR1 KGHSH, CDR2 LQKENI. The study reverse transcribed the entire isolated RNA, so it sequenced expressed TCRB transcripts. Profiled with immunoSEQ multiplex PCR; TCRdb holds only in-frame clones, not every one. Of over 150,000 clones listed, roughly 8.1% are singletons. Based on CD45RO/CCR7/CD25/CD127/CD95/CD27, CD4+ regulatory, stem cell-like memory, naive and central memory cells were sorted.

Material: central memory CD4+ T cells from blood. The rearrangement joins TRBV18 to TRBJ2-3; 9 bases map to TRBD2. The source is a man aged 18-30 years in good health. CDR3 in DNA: TGTGCCAGCTCACCACGATCTAGCGGGGGCACAGATACGCAGTATTTT. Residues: CASSPRSSGGTDTQYF. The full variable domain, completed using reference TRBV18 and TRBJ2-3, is NAGVMQNPRHLVRRRGQEARLRCSPMKGHSHVYWYRQLPEEGLKFMVYLQKENIIDESGMPKERFSAEFPKEGPSILRIQQVVRGDSAAYFCASSPRSSGGTDTQYFGPGTRLTVL.